The 28 T cell receptor beta chains in this list originate from one sample, sequenced in a study of T cell repertoires in cytomegalovirus infection. TCRdb reanalysed the reads using MiXCR and keeps one entry per CDR3 protein. The data show roughly 200,000 distinct CDR3 sequences, roughly a sixth seen once. Sample: CD8+ T cells from PBMCs. The receptor source for this set is a human donor in good health (CMV status not recorded). Some clones in this sample may be carry-over from other donors' samples.

Only a few counts were recorded for this clonotype. The chain links TRBV12-3 or TRBV12-4 to TRBJ2-3; D is perhaps TRBD1 or TRBD2 (5 bases each). Trimming shortened V by 8 bases and J by 2 bases, and 8 bases separated the two germline ends. There are 12 residues in the CDR3. CDR3 bases: TGTGCCAGCGGGGACCCCACAGATACGCAGTATTTT. Protein: CASGDPTDTQYF.

This clonotype has only a few counts. The rearrangement links TRBV27 to TRBJ1-1, with D unclear. The CDR3 is 13 residues long. CDR1 is MNHEY, CDR2 SMNVEV, per germline (reference sequence). The V end lost 4 bases, the J end lost 7 bases, and 13 bases lay between the germline ends. CDR3 sequence reads: CASSSVGQIEAFF. CDR3 coding DNA: TGTGCCAGCAGTTCGGTAGGGCAGATTGAAGCTTTCTTT.

This clonotype was seen more than once but under ten times. The V and J genes are TRBV11-2 and TRBJ2-1, with D perhaps matching TRBD1 or TRBD2 (7 bases each). Per germline, CDR1 SGHAT and CDR2 FQNNGV. This CDR3 contains 17 residues. Trimming pared 5 bases from V and 6 bases from J, leaving 23 bases between. CDR3 sequence: CASSPRTFRGGPNEQFF. In DNA form, the CDR3 reads TGTGCCAGCAGCCCGCGAACATTCAGGGGGGGTCCCAATGAGCAGTTCTTC.

This clonotype was observed a handful of times. J is TRBJ2-3 and V is TRBV12-3 or TRBV12-4; the match to TRBD1 covers 9 bases. CDR3 length: 13 residues. The J segment lost 5 bases and the V segment lost 3 bases, leaving 0 bases of the junction unmatched. As DNA, the CDR3 is TGTGCCAGCAGTTTGACAGGGGGAGATACGCAGTATTTT. It codes for CASSLTGGDTQYF.

This sequence joins TRBV7-8 and TRBJ2-5; maybe TRBD2 (5 bases). The CDR3 consists of 15 residues. In germline, CDR1 is SGHVS, CDR2 FQNEAQ. The V end lost 1 base, the J end lost 4 bases, and 13 bases lay between the germline ends. The CDR3 region is CASSLVAGESETQYF. The DNA of the CDR3 is TGTGCCAGCAGCTTAGTGGCCGGGGAATCAGAGACCCAGTACTTC. Supplemented by reference TRBV7-8 and TRBJ2-5, the full variable domain reads GAGVSQSPRYKVAKRGQDVALRCDPISGHVSLFWYQQALGQGPEFLTYFQNEAQLDKSGLPSDRFFAERPEGSVSTLKIQRTQQEDSAVYLCASSLVAGESETQYFGPGTRLLVL.

In its sample, this clonotype ranks as medium-sized. The chain recombines TRBV7-9 with TRBJ2-3, with D hard to call. Trimming left V 3 bases short and J 1 base short, with 8 bases between. The CDR3 length is 14 residues. Germline V CDR1 and CDR2: SEHNR, FQNEAQ (reference sequence). The CDR3 loop reads CASSLRSGTDTQYF. DNA for the CDR3: TGTGCCAGCAGCTTGAGAAGCGGCACAGATACGCAGTATTTT.

This chain joins TRBV6-6 and TRBJ2-7; D uncertain. Trimming removed 6 bases from V and 3 bases from J, with 15 bases in between. Looked up from germline, CDR1 is MNHNY and CDR2 is SVGAGI (reference sequence). This CDR3 contains 14 residues. Here the CDR3 reads CASRTNTGRYEQYF. The CDR3 DNA is TGTGCCAGCAGAACCAACACCGGTCGCTACGAGCAGTACTTC.

This clonotype was seen a handful of times. This chain uses TRBV7-2 with TRBJ2-1, with 8 bases lining up with TRBD1. CDR1 and CDR2 from the germline V gene are SGHTA and FQGNSA. Trimming removed 4 bases from V and 7 bases from J; junction bases left unmatched: 12. This CDR3 region has 16 residues. This CDR3 is CASSSPRDRMINEQFF. In DNA form, the CDR3 reads TGTGCCAGCAGCTCGCCCCGGGACAGGATGATAAATGAGCAGTTCTTC. Filled out from reference TRBV7-2 and TRBJ2-1, the complete variable domain reads GAGVSQSPSNKVTEKGKDVELRCDPISGHTALYWYRQSLGQGLEFLIYFQGNSAPDKSGLPSDRFSAERTGGSVSTLTIQRTQQEDSAVYLCASSSPRDRMINEQFFGPGTRLTVL.

This clonotype showed up just a few times. The chain recombines TRBV30 with TRBJ1-1; D is unresolved. Germline lookup yields CDR1 GTSNPN and CDR2 SVGIG (reference sequence). The CDR3 loop spans 16 amino acids. V gave up 0 bases and J gave up 1 base, with 15 bases separating them. The CDR3 bases are TGTGCCTGGAGTGTATCATGGAGGGAGGGGAACACTGAAGCTTTCTTT. Translation: CAWSVSWREGNTEAFF. Together with reference TRBV30 and TRBJ1-1, the CDR3 gives the full variable domain: SQTIHQWPATLVQPVGSPLSLECTVEGTSNPNLYWYRQAAGRGLQLLFYSVGIGQISSEVPQNLSASRPQDRQFILSSKKLLLSDSGFYLCAWSVSWREGNTEAFFGQGTRLTVV.

This clonotype turned up a few times. This chain joins TRBV19 and TRBJ2-1; 8 positions match TRBD2. V dropped 7 bases and J dropped 4; count of bases not matched to a gene: 9. The germline V gene encodes CDR1 LNHDA and CDR2 SQIVND (reference sequence). This CDR3 has 15 amino acids. The chain's CDR3 is CASNDPGLGYNEQFF. The CDR3 DNA sequence: TGTGCCAGTAATGATCCGGGACTAGGGTACAATGAGCAGTTCTTC. The entire variable domain, with the rest obtained from reference TRBV19 and TRBJ2-1, is as follows: DGGITQSPKYLFRKEGQNVTLSCEQNLNHDAMYWYRQDPGQGLRLIYYSQIVNDFQKGDIAEGYSVSREKKESFPLTVTSAQKNPTAFYLCASNDPGLGYNEQFFGPGTRLTVL.

This clonotype was seen more than once but under ten times. The chain couples TRBV27 to TRBJ2-7, with 7 bases aligning to TRBD1. Trimming removed 4 bases from V and 6 bases from J; junction bases left unmatched: 6. The CDR3 consists of 13 residues. Germline V gene sequence: CDR1 MNHEY, CDR2 SMNVEV (reference sequence). Written as DNA, the CDR3 is TGTGCCAGCAGTTGGACCTCAGGGGGCGAGCAGTACTTC. Translating it yields CASSWTSGGEQYF.

This chain joins TRBV28 and TRBJ2-7; a weak D match, TRBD1 (6 bases). Trimming stripped 3 bases from V and 0 bases from J, with 15 bases between. The CDR3 length is 16 residues. Looked up from germline, CDR1 is MDHEN and CDR2 is SYDVKM. For the CDR3, the DNA is TGTGCCAGCAGTTTCCCGCGACGGGACACCTCCTACGAGCAGTACTTC. Protein product: CASSFPRRDTSYEQYF.

This clonotype turned up a few times. V gene TRBV28 combines with J gene TRBJ2-5; TRBD2 is a possible D gene (6 bases). The V gene's germline CDR1 is MDHEN and CDR2 SYDVKM. V was pared by 2 bases and J by 4 bases, with 11 bases between. The CDR3 sequence is 14 residues long. The CDR3 DNA reads as TGTGCCAGCAGTTTACCGTCGGAGGGAGAGACCCAGTACTTC. It codes for CASSLPSEGETQYF.

This clonotype was counted between two and nine times. The chain is built from TRBV28 and TRBJ2-1, with D uncertain. This CDR3 is built from 15 residues. Germline CDR1 is MDHEN and CDR2 is SYDVKM. V lost 6 bases and J lost 8, with 20 bases in between. CDR3 in amino acids: CASRARASPWDEQFF. In DNA, the CDR3 is TGTGCCAGCAGGGCCCGGGCGTCACCCTGGGATGAGCAGTTCTTC.

The gene calls are TRBV28 and TRBJ2-7; 11 nucleotides align to TRBD1. The junction had 2 bases not matched to a gene; V was cut back by 7 bases and J by 3 bases. The CDR3 spans 13 residues. Germline loops: CDR1 MDHEN, CDR2 SYDVKM. The CDR3 region is CASKGTGGYEQYF. As DNA, the CDR3 is TGTGCCAGCAAAGGGACAGGGGGCTACGAGCAGTACTTC.

This clonotype was observed a handful of times. J is TRBJ2-3 and V is TRBV7-3, with D maybe TRBD2 (7 bases). Germline V gene lookup returns CDR1 SGHTA and CDR2 FQGTGA. CDR3 size: 14 residues. The ends were cut back, 5 bases at V and 6 bases at J, with 15 bases in the middle. The CDR3 reads CASSVEGGSDTQYF. The CDR3 DNA reads as TGTGCCAGCAGCGTCGAGGGGGGGTCGGATACGCAGTATTTT.

This clonotype was recorded a few times. The chain recombines TRBV7-6 with TRBJ2-2; 8 positions agree with TRBD1. J lost 1 base, V lost 4 bases, and 8 bases had no gene match. The CDR3 covers 17 residues. CDR1 and CDR2 from the germline V gene are SGHVS and FNYEAQ. For the CDR3, the DNA is TGTGCCAGCAGCTCTTTGCTCGGACAGGGGAACACCGGGGAGCTGTTTTTT. Its translation: CASSSLLGQGNTGELFF.

This clonotype was seen a handful of times. V usage is TRBV29-1 and J usage is TRBJ2-6; tentatively, D is TRBD1 or TRBD2 (6 bases each). CDR3 length: 20 amino acids. From germline, CDR1 is SQVTM and CDR2 ANQGSEA. V was cut by 0 bases and J by 0 bases, with 21 bases left in between. The CDR3 here is CSVEDNIHAGGPSGANVLTF. The CDR3 nucleotides are TGCAGCGTTGAAGATAATATTCATGCCGGGGGCCCCTCTGGGGCCAACGTCCTGACTTTC.

The chain employs TRBV28 and TRBJ2-2, with D tentatively TRBD2 (6 bases). Germline assignment: CDR1 MDHEN and CDR2 SYDVKM. CDR3 length: 16 residues. V lost 4 bases and J lost 11, with 23 bases in between. The CDR3 region has the DNA TGTGCCAGCAGTTCCGGGCCCAGGCTCACGGAGGGAGAGCTGTTTTTT. The encoded protein is CASSSGPRLTEGELFF.

The rearrangement uses TRBV10-3 and TRBJ2-1, with 9 bases aligning to TRBD2. Germline loops: CDR1 ENHRY, CDR2 SYGVKD. The CDR3 covers 16 residues. The V gene end was trimmed by 3 bases and the J gene end by 9 bases; junction bases not matched to a gene: 12. The CDR3 nucleotides are TGTGCCATCAGTGAAGCAGCGGGGGGACCGAGGAGTGAGCAGTTCTTC. It yields the protein CAISEAAGGPRSEQFF.

This clonotype turned up a few times. The J gene is TRBJ1-5, the V gene TRBV28; TRBD1 matches at 7 bases. The CDR3 loop spans 14 amino acids. The V gene's germline CDR1 is MDHEN and CDR2 SYDVKM. V shed 7 bases, J shed 6 bases, and the junction held 9 bases outside the gene matches. CDR3 nucleotides: TGTGCCAGCAATAAGGACAGGAGACTTCAGCCCCAGCATTTT. Translating gives CASNKDRRLQPQHF.

V is TRBV20-1 and J is TRBJ1-1, with TRBD1 matching 8 bases. The CDR3 totals 13 residues. Germline loops: CDR1 DFQATT, CDR2 SNEGSKA (reference sequence). V lost 2 bases and J lost 4; bases outside the gene matches: 3. The CDR3 sequence is CSARRQGITEAFF. In DNA form, the CDR3 reads TGCAGTGCTAGACGACAGGGGATCACTGAAGCTTTCTTT.

This clonotype has only a few counts. The V call is TRBV12-3 or TRBV12-4, the J call TRBJ2-7; 7 positions match TRBD1. The CDR3 loop spans 14 amino acids. Germline trimming cut 7 bases from V and 5 bases from J; bases unmatched to any gene: 11. The CDR3 loop reads CASTSQGLRDEQYF. The CDR3, as DNA: TGTGCCAGCACCTCACAGGGGTTGAGGGACGAGCAGTACTTC.

The table lists this clonotype with a few counts. The chain links TRBV20-1 to TRBJ1-2; D is undetermined. The germline CDR1 and CDR2 sequences are DFQATT and SNEGSKA (reference sequence). The germline V and J ends were trimmed by 3 bases and 0 bases, with 14 bases remaining between them. This CDR3 region has 15 residues. The DNA for the CDR3 is TGCAGTGCTAGCCCCTCGAGGGCGCCTAACTATGGCTACACCTTC. Protein: CSASPSRAPNYGYTF.

The rearrangement joins TRBV30 to TRBJ2-1; 7 nucleotides agree with TRBD1. The CDR3 consists of 14 residues. The germline V gene encodes CDR1 GTSNPN and CDR2 SVGIG (reference sequence). V gave up 4 bases and J gave up 0 bases; unmatched junction bases: 3. This CDR3 reads CAWNPGGSYNEQFF. The CDR3 DNA is TGTGCCTGGAATCCAGGGGGCTCCTACAATGAGCAGTTCTTC. The entire variable domain, with the rest obtained from reference TRBV30 and TRBJ2-1, is as follows: SQTIHQWPATLVQPVGSPLSLECTVEGTSNPNLYWYRQAAGRGLQLLFYSVGIGQISSEVPQNLSASRPQDRQFILSSKKLLLSDSGFYLCAWNPGGSYNEQFFGPGTRLTVL.

This clonotype was counted only a few times. This sequence joins TRBV6-2 or TRBV6-3 and TRBJ2-7; weak D call: TRBD1 (5 bases). The length of the CDR3 is 11 residues. Trimming pared 3 bases from V and 10 bases from J, leaving 10 bases between. CDR1 MNHEY and CDR2 SVGEGT come from the germline V gene. The CDR3 protein is CASSYSTGQYF. CDR3 nucleotides: TGTGCCAGCAGTTATTCTACAGGACAGTACTTC.

The rearrangement uses TRBV6-2 or TRBV6-3 and TRBJ2-7; 9 positions agree with TRBD1. V shed 0 bases and J 4 bases; nucleotides not matched to a gene: 4. This CDR3 is 15 amino acids long. Germline CDR1 MNHEY, CDR2 SVGEGT. The CDR3, as DNA: TGTGCCAGCAGTTACTCGGGGACAGGGTGGTACGAGCAGTACTTC. Residues: CASSYSGTGWYEQYF.

The chain joins TRBV7-4 to TRBJ2-2; D unclear. The CDR3 consists of 11 residues. Between the trimmed V and J ends, which lost 7 bases and 6 bases, there was a span of 6 bases. The germline CDR1 and CDR2 sequences are SGHVT and SQSDAQ. Here the CDR3 DNA reads TGTGCCAGCACCCAGGCCGGGGAGCTGTTTTTT. It codes for CASTQAGELFF.